The clone carrying this T cell receptor (beta chain) was picked up one time. The CDR3 runs to 11 residues. V lost 6 bases, J lost 8 bases, and 0 bases stayed unmatched. Germline assignment: CDR1 KGHDR and CDR2 SFDVKD. This sample is part of a study of blood T cell repertoires in COVID-19. In the study overall: From the United States, Italy and Spain came samples of acute and convalescent COVID-19.

Data came from immunoSEQ multiplex PCR; TCRdb stores just in-frame clones and leaves some out. The profile shows some 180,000 clones, around 80% of them singletons. The sequence came from a human donor in a cohort sampled during active COVID-19. Material: peripheral blood. The gene calls are TRBV24-1 and TRBJ2-1; 7 positions agree with TRBD2. CDR3 bases: TGTGCCACCAGTCGGGGGGATGAGCAGTTCTTC. It is translated as CATSRGDEQFF.